This TCR beta chain was captured by sequencing in a study of cytomegalovirus exposure and HLA in healthy donors. Study-wide findings and caveats: As was reported, the classifier diagnosed cytomegalovirus status with high specificity and sensitivity. As a later analysis showed, a missense DCLRE1C variant was linked to trimming of TCR beta V- and J-genes. Indistinguishable V segments such as TRBV6-2 and TRBV6-3 were excluded.

This CDR3 spans 15 amino acids. Germline CDR1 reads SGHRS; CDR2 reads YFSETQ. The trim removed 0 bases at V and 4 bases at J, leaving 3 bases unmatched. Notes on this clone: Antigen specificity is unknown.

The PCR employed 60 Vbeta primers together with 13 Jbeta primers. Sequencing was performed with immunoSEQ multiplex PCR; in TCRdb, only in-frame clones are kept and a portion is missing. The data contain 150,000 to 200,000 clones, roughly 86% of them singletons. The sequence was collected from a woman under 30 in good health and CMV-seronegative. The chain recombines TRBV5-1 with TRBJ2-1, with TRBD2 matching 8 bases. The material sequenced was PBMCs. The DNA of the CDR3 is TGCGCCAGCAGCTTGGGTAGCGGGGCTTACAATGAGCAGTTCTTC. This sequence encodes CASSLGSGAYNEQFF.